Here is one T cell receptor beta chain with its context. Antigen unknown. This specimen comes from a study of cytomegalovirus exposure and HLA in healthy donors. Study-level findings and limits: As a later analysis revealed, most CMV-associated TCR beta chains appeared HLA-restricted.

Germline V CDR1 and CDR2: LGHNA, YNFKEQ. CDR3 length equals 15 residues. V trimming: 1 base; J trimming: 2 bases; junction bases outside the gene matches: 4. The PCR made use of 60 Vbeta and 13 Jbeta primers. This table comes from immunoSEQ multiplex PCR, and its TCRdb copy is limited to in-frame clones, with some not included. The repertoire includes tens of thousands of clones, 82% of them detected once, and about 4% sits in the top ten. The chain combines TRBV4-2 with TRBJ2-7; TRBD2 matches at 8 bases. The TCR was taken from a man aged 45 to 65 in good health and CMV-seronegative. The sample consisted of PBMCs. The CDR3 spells CASSQGTSPTYEQYF. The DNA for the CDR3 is TGTGCCAGCAGCCAAGGGACTAGCCCAACCTACGAGCAGTACTTC.